The sequence of this T cell receptor beta chain was determined in a study of Ad26.COV2.S vaccination and SARS-CoV-2 variants. The treatment is: 15 to 20 received Ad26.COV2.S at low or high dose, single or two shots; about five received placebo; per-sample allocation not given. Sampling was done on day 63 after the first vaccine or placebo injection. Trimming shortened V by 1 base and J by 5 bases, and 17 bases separated the two germline ends. The CDR3 is 16 residues long. Germline V gene data show CDR1 as LGHNA and CDR2 as YSLEER. Libraries were prepared by immunoSEQ multiplex PCR; TCRdb keeps only in-frame clonotypes and omits some of them. The sample consists of roughly 500,000 clones, roughly nine tenths of them appearing once.

The source was peripheral blood, collected in a trial of Ad26.COV2.S vaccine versus placebo. V and J are TRBV4-3 and TRBJ1-1, with a possible D match to TRBD1 (6 bases). This receptor was taken from a person aged 18 to 65 who received the Ad26.COV2.S COVID-19 vaccine or a placebo. For the CDR3, the DNA is TGCGCCAGCAGCCAAGCAGGGCAGGGGCCGATAACTGAAGCTTTCTTT. Its translation is CASSQAGQGPITEAFF.